This TCR beta chain was identified during a study of CXCR3-negative and CXCR3-positive naive CD8 T cells. Study as a whole: The libraries together contributed 110 million to 150 million TRB reads, each supplying about 1.5 +/- 0.3 million. Whole-study results and caveats: Surface CD5 was comparable between naive subsets; TCR strength was inferred from TRB CDR3 properties. Naive CXCR3-positive cells had TRB CDR3s more hydrophobic than those of CXCR3-negative naive cells. Much lower diversity was found in memory CD8+ cells, while both naive subsets had comparably high diversity.

CDR3 size: 15 residues. CDR1 is LGHDT and CDR2 is YNNKEL in the germline V gene (reference sequence). About this clonotype itself: What it binds is not known.

Through 5' RACE with UMI labels, the TRB cDNA libraries were prepared. From its re-call of the 5' RACE reads, TCRdb lists each CDR3 protein once, without DNA. The sample shows around 7,000 distinct CDR3 sequences, and 1.5% sits with its ten largest clones. The sample comprised naive CXCR3+ CD8+ T cells from blood. Subset of the sample: CD45RO-CCR7+CD27+CD95- naive CD8+ T cells expressing CXCR3 (TNR3+). This clonotype was sampled from a human donor in good health. Some clones in this sample may be carry-over from other donors' samples. The V and J genes are TRBV3-1 and TRBJ1-2; the TCRdb call, TRBD1, lacks DNA for checking. CDR3 region: CASSQEAWDNYGYTF.